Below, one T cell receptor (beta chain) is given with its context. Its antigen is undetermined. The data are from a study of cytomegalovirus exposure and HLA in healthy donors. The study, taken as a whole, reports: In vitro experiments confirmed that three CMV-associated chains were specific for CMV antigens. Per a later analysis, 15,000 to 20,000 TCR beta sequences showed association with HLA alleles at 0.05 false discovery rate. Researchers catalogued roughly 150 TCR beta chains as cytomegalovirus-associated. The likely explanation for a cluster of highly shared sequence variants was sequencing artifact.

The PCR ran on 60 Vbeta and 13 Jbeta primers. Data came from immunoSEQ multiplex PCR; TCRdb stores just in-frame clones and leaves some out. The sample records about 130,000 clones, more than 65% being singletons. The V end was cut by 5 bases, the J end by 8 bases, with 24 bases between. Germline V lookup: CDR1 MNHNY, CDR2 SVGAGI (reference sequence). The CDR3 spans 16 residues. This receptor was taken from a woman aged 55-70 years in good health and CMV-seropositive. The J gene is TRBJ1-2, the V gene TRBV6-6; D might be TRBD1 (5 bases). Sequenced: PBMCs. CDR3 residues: CASSHQTGTAAGGYTF. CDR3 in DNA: TGTGCCAGCAGTCACCAGACCGGGACTGCGGCCGGAGGCTACACCTTC.